This entry features one T cell receptor beta chain sequence. Germline V gene lookup returns CDR1 MNHEY and CDR2 SVGAGI. This CDR3 is built from 15 residues. Trimming pared 1 base from V and 0 bases from J, leaving 7 bases between. Authors' analysis steps: Reference gene primer amplification gave estimated nucleated cell counts. Clones were sequenced by immunoSEQ multiplex PCR, and TCRdb holds only the in-frame ones, with some missing. D and trimming come from the DNA, and the V and J calls and clone size come from that table. The sample has about 440,000 clones, approximately 90% seen once. This sample is part of a study of blood T cell repertoires in COVID-19. Study-level information: Acute and convalescent COVID-19 specimens originated in the United States, Italy and Spain. From T cells, B-cell-depleted T cells, or PBMCs came the material, which was cDNA or gDNA.

This chain joins TRBV6-5 and TRBJ1-3; D is uncertain. This sequence was found in a woman aged 30 to 39 with acute or convalescent COVID-19. The material sequenced was peripheral blood. CDR3 nucleotide sequence: TGTGCCAGCAGTTACTACGGGAGCTCTGGAAACACCATATATTTT. This codes for CASSYYGSSGNTIYF.